The 21 T cell receptor beta chains reported below all come from one sample, sequenced in a study of blood T cell repertoires in COVID-19. Method: immunoSEQ multiplex PCR; TCRdb's copy keeps in-frame clones and lacks some. The sample has about 110,000 clones, 71% seen once; the top ten hold approximately 0.9%. Specimen: peripheral blood. The receptors originated from a human donor with acute or convalescent COVID-19. The donor label of this sample is uncertain.

This clone was seen only a few times. The chain carries TRBV10-3 and TRBJ2-5; the D gene is possibly TRBD1 (6 bases). V shed 3 bases and J shed 2 bases, with 16 bases lying between them. Germline loops: CDR1 ENHRY, CDR2 SYGVKD. CDR3 length equals 16 residues. DNA of the CDR3: TGTGCCATCAGTGACCGATGGACAGACGTTCAAGAGACCCAGTACTTC. This codes for CAISDRWTDVQETQYF.

This clone was picked up a small number of times. This sample includes further DNA sequences coding for the same CDR3. The gene calls are TRBV7-2 and TRBJ1-3; 7 bases line up with TRBD1. V gave up 5 bases and J gave up 0 bases; unmatched junction bases: 4. CDR1 SGHTA and CDR2 FQGNSA come from the germline V gene. The CDR3 extends over 15 amino acids. The CDR3 coding sequence is TGTGCCAGCAGCGGACGGGACAGCTCTGGAAACACCATATATTTT. As protein: CASSGRDSSGNTIYF. The full variable domain, rest sourced from reference TRBV7-2 and TRBJ1-3, is GAGVSQSPSNKVTEKGKDVELRCDPISGHTALYWYRQSLGQGLEFLIYFQGNSAPDKSGLPSDRFSAERTGGSVSTLTIQRTQQEDSAVYLCASSGRDSSGNTIYFGEGSWLTVV.

The gene calls are TRBV28 and TRBJ2-7; D is undetermined. This CDR3 region has 14 residues. The V and J ends lost 2 bases and 11 bases respectively, with 19 bases between them. From germline, CDR1 is MDHEN and CDR2 SYDVKM. The CDR3 sequence: CASSLREGLTREYF. The CDR3 DNA is TGTGCCAGCAGTTTAAGAGAAGGATTAACCCGGGAGTACTTC.

Note on this clone: Other DNA sequences in the same sample also yield this CDR3. This chain joins TRBV6-1 and TRBJ2-7; D ambiguous. The CDR3 is 13 amino acids. Germline V gives CDR1 MNHNS, CDR2 SASEGT. The ends were cut back, 2 bases at V and 1 base at J, with 6 bases in the middle. In DNA form, the CDR3 reads TGTGCCAGCAGTGAACGAGATTCCTACGAGCAGTACGTC. This codes for CASSERDSYEQYV.

This clone was seen more than once but under ten times. The chain uses TRBV12-5 and TRBJ1-5, with no clear D. CDR3 size: 16 residues. The V gene lost 0 bases and the J gene lost 2 bases, with 11 bases spanning the gap. Germline lookup yields CDR1 LGHNT and CDR2 FRNRAP. Written as DNA, the CDR3 is TGTGCTAGTGGTTTGGTATTACGGCAGGGCAATCAGCCCCAGCATTTT. Translating gives CASGLVLRQGNQPQHF.

This clone was seen a handful of times. This chain connects TRBV21-1 to TRBJ2-3; the D call of TRBD1 is as the table states it, not checked on the DNA. TRBV21-1 is a pseudogene. This CDR3 comprises 18 residues. For the CDR3, the DNA is TGTGCCAGCAGCCAAAAGGGCGGACAGGGGGAAGTCACAGATACGCAGTATTTT. As protein: CASSQKGGQGEVTDTQYF.

The rearrangement joins TRBV20-1 to TRBJ1-5; TRBD1 is a possible D gene (6 bases). In germline, CDR1 is DFQATT, CDR2 SNEGSKA (reference sequence). V shed 3 bases and J shed 2 bases, with 11 bases lying between them. The CDR3 loop spans 14 amino acids. The chain's CDR3 is CSASRQAGNQPQHF. The DNA for the CDR3 is TGCAGTGCTAGTAGACAGGCGGGCAATCAGCCCCAGCATTTT.

This clone was counted a single time. This chain links TRBV4-2 with TRBJ2-2, with D perhaps matching TRBD1 (6 bases). The V end was cut by 2 bases, the J end by 5 bases, with 12 bases between. This CDR3 contains 15 residues. The germline gives CDR1 LGHNA, CDR2 YNFKEQ. Here the CDR3 reads CASSQPDRTTGELFF. CDR3 sequence (DNA): TGTGCCAGCAGCCAACCCGACAGGACTACCGGGGAGCTGTTTTTT.

This clone was detected a few times. V is TRBV5-1 and J is TRBJ2-4; the D gene is possibly TRBD1 (6 bases). The CDR3 runs 15 residues. The germline V gene has CDR1 SGHRS and CDR2 YFSETQ. Trimming took off 4 bases at V and 1 base at J, with 12 bases between the two ends. CDR3 nucleotide sequence: TGCGCCAGCAGCGAAAACACAGGGGCCAAAAACATTCAGTACTTC. It specifies CASSENTGAKNIQYF.

The chain uses TRBV5-1 and TRBJ2-2, with 13 bases that match TRBD2. The CDR3 sequence is 17 residues long. Germline values: CDR1 SGHRS, CDR2 YFSETQ. Trimming took 2 bases from V and 0 from J; bases not matched to a gene: 1. The CDR3 DNA is TGCGCCAGCAGCTTAACTAGCGGGGGGGCGAACACCGGGGAGCTGTTTTTT. Its protein is CASSLTSGGANTGELFF.

The rearrangement joins TRBV11-2 to TRBJ1-3; D might be TRBD1 (5 bases). Germline CDR1 and CDR2: SGHAT and FQNNGV. V dropped 5 bases and J dropped 0 bases, with 14 bases sitting between them. CDR3 length equals 16 residues. CDR3 sequence (DNA): TGTGCCAGCAGCCCAGGGTCCGGATACTCTGGAAACACCATATATTTT. Translation gives CASSPGSGYSGNTIYF.

V usage is TRBV18 and J usage is TRBJ2-3; D unresolved. Trimming took 5 bases from V and 1 from J, leaving 7 bases between them. Germline V lookup: CDR1 KGHSH, CDR2 LQKENI. This CDR3 comprises 13 residues. Here the CDR3 DNA reads TGTGCCAGCTCATTGGCGGGCACAGATACGCAGTATTTT. It specifies CASSLAGTDTQYF.

The V call is TRBV3-1 (or the pseudogene TRBV3-2), the J call TRBJ2-3; D is unresolved. Germline lookup yields CDR1 LGHDT and CDR2 YNNKEL (reference sequence). V shed 0 bases and J shed 3 bases, with 7 bases lying between them. This CDR3 spans 14 amino acids. CDR3 residues: CASSQDTSTDTQYF. DNA for the CDR3: TGTGCCAGCAGCCAAGATACTTCTACAGATACGCAGTATTTT.

This chain uses TRBV24-1 with TRBJ2-5; TRBD2 agrees at 8 bases. The V and J ends lost 3 bases and 5 bases, in that order; junction bases with no gene match: 7. Germline loops: CDR1 KGHDR, CDR2 SFDVKD. This CDR3 region has 15 residues. CDR3: CATSDTGGGSETQYF. The CDR3 DNA is TGTGCCACCAGTGATACGGGGGGGGGCTCCGAGACCCAGTACTTC.

The chain joins TRBV30 to TRBJ1-2; 8 bases fit TRBD1. The CDR3 runs 16 residues. Germline CDR1 reads GTSNPN; CDR2 reads SVGIG (reference sequence). V lost 1 base and J lost 5; bases outside the gene matches: 12. The CDR3 DNA follows: TGTGCCTGGAGTGCCAGGGGAACCGGGACAGGTTATGGCTACACCTTC. This translates into CAWSARGTGTGYGYTF.

This chain connects TRBV19 to TRBJ1-2, with D tentatively TRBD1 (5 bases). CDR3 length: 13 residues. Between the trimmed V and J ends, which lost 4 bases and 5 bases, there was a span of 11 bases. CDR1 is LNHDA and CDR2 is SQIVND in the germline V gene (reference sequence). The CDR3 region has the DNA TGTGCCAGTAGTACGACAGACGGGTATGGCTACACCTTC. Its translation is CASSTTDGYGYTF.

This chain uses TRBV7-9 with TRBJ2-7; D uncertain. The CDR3 is 14 amino acids. V was clipped by 5 bases and J by 4 bases, with 15 bases between them. Germline V gene sequence: CDR1 SEHNR, CDR2 FQNEAQ (reference sequence). This CDR3 is CASSTRDLRYEQYF. DNA for the CDR3: TGTGCCAGCAGCACCCGAGACTTAAGATACGAGCAGTACTTC.

This clone has more than one count but fewer than ten. This chain links TRBV10-3 with TRBJ1-2, with a tentative D call TRBD1 (6 bases). CDR3 size: 16 residues. The V and J ends lost 0 bases and 4 bases respectively, with 15 bases between them. Germline V gives CDR1 ENHRY, CDR2 SYGVKD. The CDR3 bases are TGTGCCATCAGTGAGTCGAGTCCCAGGGGCCTCTATGGCTACACCTTC. Translated, it gives CAISESSPRGLYGYTF.

This clone was recorded only once. This chain uses TRBV6-5 with TRBJ2-7, with D maybe TRBD1 (5 bases). CDR1 and CDR2 from the germline V gene are MNHEY and SVGAGI. This CDR3 is built from 13 residues. V lost 2 bases, J lost 5 bases, and 10 bases lay in between. CDR3 coding DNA: TGTGCCAGCAGTTACGGCAGGGCCCACGAGCAGTACGTC. It encodes CASSYGRAHEQYV.

V usage is TRBV7-9 and J usage is TRBJ2-5; D is perhaps TRBD1 (6 bases). Between the trimmed V and J ends, which lost 4 bases and 2 bases, there was a span of 8 bases. Germline CDR1 and CDR2: SEHNR and FQNEAQ (reference sequence). The CDR3 is made up of 13 amino acids. The CDR3 nucleotides are TGTGCCAGCAGCTACAGGGTTCAAGAGACCCAGTACTTC. Translated: CASSYRVQETQYF.

This chain's CDR3 is CASSLAGGQGFGYTF. Here the CDR3 DNA reads TGTGCCAGCAGCTTAGCTGGGGGACAGGGGTTTGGCTACACCTTC. This chain joins TRBV7-8 and TRBJ1-2, with 10 nucleotides matching TRBD1. Germline lookup yields CDR1 SGHVS and CDR2 FQNEAQ. This CDR3 spans 15 amino acids. V lost 0 bases, J lost 7 bases, and 5 bases stayed unmatched.